This T cell receptor beta chain was retrieved from a study of T cells in Graves' hyperthyroidism and ophthalmopathy. Germline CDR1 and CDR2: SGHRS and YFSETQ. J was trimmed by 8 bases and V by 1 base; bases with no gene match: 5. The CDR3 contains 15 residues. Ten or more counts support this clonotype. It was RNA transcripts that yielded the amplified TCR beta CDR3 regions. First-round RT-PCR of the TCR CDR3 relied on the HTBI primer set. Each CDR3 protein gets one entry after TCRdb re-called the multiplex PCR reads with MiXCR. The table includes about 260,000 distinct CDR3 sequences, 20% to 25% detected once. Ophthalmopathy patients had moderate-to-severe active disease, CAS ≥3, NOSPECS ≥4, and disease duration under 3 months.

Sequenced: blood. The receptor was derived from a man aged 25 to 40 with Graves' ophthalmopathy. The J gene is TRBJ2-1, the V gene TRBV5-1; 11 positions match TRBD2. This CDR3 reads CASSLIAGGVDEQFF. The CDR3 DNA follows: TGCGCCAGCAGCTTGATAGCGGGAGGGGTCGATGAGCAGTTCTTC.